The entry below gives a single T cell receptor beta chain sequence along with its context. Patients sequenced had flow cytometry evidence of CD8+CD57+ cell expansion. With no exception, the patients had severe acquired aplastic anemia. No therapy was given to patients before blood sampling. Profiles of TCR beta VDJ and CDR3 were generated from a genomic DNA template. From the reads, TCRdb called clonotypes with MiXCR, one entry per CDR3 protein. The table records 150,000 or so distinct CDR3 sequences, around half of them present only once. This CDR3 is built from 15 residues. CDR1 is MGHDK, CDR2 SYGVNS, per germline. Deletions cut 5 bases from V and 5 bases from J, with 17 bases between. These data come from a study of CD8+CD57+ T cells in acquired aplastic anemia.

V gene TRBV25-1 combines with J gene TRBJ2-3; D ambiguous. Sample: sorted CD4+, CD8+, or CD8+CD57+ T cells (not recorded which) from PBMCs. The sequence derives from a human donor with aplastic anemia. The CDR3 region is CASSLAQERVDTQYF. The DNA for the CDR3 is TGTGCCAGCAGTTTAGCCCAGGAGAGAGTAGATACGCAGTATTTT.